The entry that follows covers one T cell receptor beta chain sequence. Its antigen is not known. These data belong to a study of cytomegalovirus exposure and HLA in healthy donors. General study findings and limits: First-cohort TCR clusters were later found to tend to co-occur in the 120 or so validation repertoires.

Some clones are missing from TCRdb's copy, which holds only in-frame ones; the method was immunoSEQ multiplex PCR. The data contain roughly 73,000 clones, about 94% of them singletons. The sample consisted of PBMCs. This TCR came from a man aged 18-30 years in good health and CMV-seropositive.

In nucleotides, the CDR3 is TGTGCCAGTAGTAACATTGGGGTAGCGGGGGAGCGATACGAGCAGTACTTC. Residues: CASSNIGVAGERYEQYF. J is TRBJ2-7 and V is TRBV19, with TRBD2 matching over 9 bases. Trimming at V came to 4 bases and at J to 4 bases, leaving 14 bases not matched to a gene. The CDR3 length is 17 residues. Germline V gene sequence: CDR1 LNHDA, CDR2 SQIVND (reference sequence).